This passage covers 20 T cell receptor beta chains from one sample sequenced in a study of blood T cell repertoires in COVID-19. Only in-frame clones appear in the TCRdb table, and some are missing; sequencing was by immunoSEQ multiplex PCR. Of roughly 190,000 clones in the sample, less than 90% were seen once. The sequenced material came from peripheral blood. The source of these receptors is a woman aged 55-69 years with COVID-19, enrolled during active disease.

The rearrangement joins TRBV9 to TRBJ1-1, with TRBD1 identical over 10 bases. This CDR3 contains 17 residues. With V trimmed by 0 bases and J by 1 base, 6 bases remained unmatched. Germline assignment: CDR1 SGDLS and CDR2 YYNGEE. CDR3 in DNA: TGTGCCAGCAGCGTAGCCGGACAGGGGGTTGGGAACACTGAAGCTTTCTTT. Its protein is CASSVAGQGVGNTEAFF.

This clone was picked up one time. The genes are TRBV11-2 and TRBJ1-3; 9 positions match TRBD1. J lost 4 bases, V lost 5 bases, and 3 bases had no gene match. Germline CDR1 and CDR2: SGHAT and FQNNGV. This CDR3 spans 14 amino acids. The CDR3 spells CASSPGQGGNTIYF. The CDR3 DNA reads TGTGCCAGCAGCCCCGGACAGGGGGGAAACACCATATATTTT.

This clone was observed a handful of times. The gene calls are TRBV30 and TRBJ2-4; D uncertain. CDR1 is GTSNPN, CDR2 SVGIG, per germline (reference sequence). The CDR3 has 13 residues. Trimming cost V 0 bases and J 7 bases, with 10 bases left between them. CDR3 in DNA: TGTGCCTGGAGTGTGTCCCAGAGGAACATTCAGTACTTC. It translates to CAWSVSQRNIQYF.

The chain joins TRBV7-2 to TRBJ2-3, with 14 bases aligning to TRBD2. This CDR3 contains 18 residues. Germline CDR1 SGHTA, CDR2 FQGNSA. The V gene end was trimmed by 0 bases and the J gene end by 4 bases; junction bases not matched to a gene: 6. CDR3 loop: CASSLAWTSGRSADTQYF. For the CDR3, the DNA is TGTGCCAGCAGCTTAGCATGGACTAGCGGGAGGTCGGCAGATACGCAGTATTTT.

This chain links TRBV7-9 with TRBJ2-1; TRBD2 aligns across 14 bases. With 5 bases clipped from V and 5 bases from J, the junction kept 5 bases outside the gene matches. The CDR3 length is 16 residues. Germline CDR1 reads SEHNR; CDR2 reads FQNEAQ (reference sequence). The CDR3 sequence: CASSGWTSGRNNEQFF. The CDR3 nucleotides are TGTGCCAGCAGCGGCTGGACTAGCGGGAGGAACAATGAGCAGTTCTTC.

The J gene is TRBJ2-2, the V gene TRBV6-5; D call uncertain. The CDR3 length is 12 residues. The V end lost 7 bases, the J end lost 0 bases, and 3 bases lay between the germline ends. Germline CDR1 MNHEY, CDR2 SVGAGI. In nucleotides, the CDR3 is TGTGCCAGCATAACGAACACCGGGGAGCTGTTTTTT. This sequence encodes CASITNTGELFF.

The genes are TRBV5-6 and TRBJ2-5, with 10 bases fitting TRBD2. Trimming took 0 bases from V and 4 from J; bases not matched to a gene: 6. The CDR3 length is 16 residues. Looked up from germline, CDR1 is SGHDT and CDR2 is YYEEEE. This CDR3 is CASSLESGRARETQYF. CDR3 in DNA: TGTGCCAGCAGCTTGGAGAGCGGGAGGGCACGAGAGACCCAGTACTTC.

This chain uses TRBV7-9 with TRBJ1-5, with TRBD1 as a possible D gene (6 bases). There are 15 residues in the CDR3. V lost 5 bases and J lost 4, with 15 bases in between. CDR1 SEHNR and CDR2 FQNEAQ come from the germline V gene (reference sequence). As DNA, the CDR3 is TGTGCCAGCAGCCCCGGGGGGCCGAAAAATCAGCCCCAGCATTTT. It specifies CASSPGGPKNQPQHF.

The chain couples TRBV19 to TRBJ1-5, with a possible D match to TRBD1 (5 bases). The V end lost 3 bases, the J end lost 2 bases, and 11 bases lay between the germline ends. The CDR3 contains 15 residues. Germline CDR1 and CDR2: LNHDA and SQIVND (reference sequence). CDR3 protein: CASSMEGEGNQPQHF. CDR3 DNA sequence: TGTGCCAGTAGTATGGAAGGGGAGGGCAATCAGCCCCAGCATTTT.

This chain uses TRBV6-5 with TRBJ1-2; TRBD1 aligns across 9 bases. The trim removed 6 bases at V and 7 bases at J, leaving 9 bases unmatched. The CDR3 covers 14 residues. Germline loops: CDR1 MNHEY, CDR2 SVGAGI. The CDR3 protein is CASSRGQGFFGYTF. DNA of the CDR3: TGTGCCAGCAGCAGGGGACAGGGTTTTTTTGGCTACACCTTC.

This chain joins TRBV11-2 and TRBJ1-4; 10 nucleotides match TRBD1. Germline V gene sequence: CDR1 SGHAT, CDR2 FQNNGV. The CDR3 spans 18 residues. Trimming cost V 1 base and J 5 bases; bases outside gene matches: 10. As DNA, the CDR3 is TGTGCCAGCAGCTTAGGATTGAGGGACAGGGGTTTGAATGAAAAACTGTTTTTT. This gives the protein CASSLGLRDRGLNEKLFF.

The CDR3 bases are TGTGCCAGCAGTTTACCCAGGAGAGGGGGCTACGAGCAGTACTTC. Translated: CASSLPRRGGYEQYF. The chain uses TRBV28 and TRBJ2-7, with D possibly matching TRBD1 (6 bases). CDR3 length equals 15 residues. Germline values: CDR1 MDHEN, CDR2 SYDVKM. The V end lost 2 bases, the J end lost 3 bases, and 14 bases lay between the germline ends.

This clone was counted once. V is TRBV9 and J is TRBJ2-7, with a weak D call TRBD2 (6 bases). The germline gives CDR1 SGDLS, CDR2 YYNGEE. The CDR3 covers 16 residues. Trimming left V 4 bases short and J 5 bases short, with 22 bases between. The CDR3 region has the DNA TGTGCCAGCAGCCCCCGGCGGGGAGGAACAGCTAACGAGCAGTACTTC. This codes for CASSPRRGGTANEQYF.

The chain has TRBV7-2 and TRBJ1-2; perhaps TRBD1 as D (5 bases). CDR1 SGHTA and CDR2 FQGNSA come from the germline V gene. Trimming removed 2 bases at V and 7 bases at J, with 14 bases between. The CDR3 has 14 residues. The CDR3 sequence: CASSLLGWGGGYTF. The CDR3 region has the DNA TGTGCCAGCAGCTTATTGGGCTGGGGCGGTGGCTACACCTTC.

The V call is TRBV5-1, the J call TRBJ2-2; D uncertain. Per the germline V gene, CDR1 is SGHRS and CDR2 is YFSETQ. This CDR3 is 15 amino acids long. Trimming left V 4 bases short and J 1 base short, with 11 bases between. CDR3 coding DNA: TGCGCCAGCAGCCCCCGGCGACAGAACACCGGGGAGCTGTTTTTT. Its protein product is CASSPRRQNTGELFF.

The chain recombines TRBV7-3 with TRBJ2-1; TRBD2 is a possible D gene (6 bases). Germline CDR1 is SGHTA and CDR2 is FQGTGA. The CDR3 totals 15 residues. V dropped 1 base and J dropped 6 bases, with 13 bases sitting between them. The CDR3 sequence is CASSLISGRGNEQFF. As DNA, the CDR3 is TGTGCCAGCAGCTTAATTAGCGGTCGTGGCAATGAGCAGTTCTTC.

This clone was counted between two and nine times. The gene calls are TRBV7-2 and TRBJ1-5; maybe TRBD1 (5 bases). CDR1 is SGHTA, CDR2 FQGNSA, per germline. V lost 1 base and J 3 bases, leaving 10 bases between the germline ends. This CDR3 has 15 amino acids. CDR3 in DNA: TGTGCCAGCAGCTTAGTCAGGGCTCTCAATCAGCCCCAGCATTTT. It codes for CASSLVRALNQPQHF. Drawing the rest from reference TRBV7-2 and TRBJ1-5, the complete variable domain is GAGVSQSPSNKVTEKGKDVELRCDPISGHTALYWYRQSLGQGLEFLIYFQGNSAPDKSGLPSDRFSAERTGGSVSTLTIQRTQQEDSAVYLCASSLVRALNQPQHFGDGTRLSIL.

This clone has just a few counts. The V and J genes are TRBV4-1 and TRBJ1-3; no firm D call. V was clipped by 1 base and J by 0 bases, with 7 bases between them. The CDR3 has 15 amino acids. The germline V gene encodes CDR1 MGHRA and CDR2 YSYEKL. CDR3 residues: CASSQGLLSGNTIYF. The CDR3 DNA sequence: TGCGCCAGCAGCCAAGGACTGCTCTCTGGAAACACCATATATTTT.

This rearrangement joins TRBV7-2 to TRBJ2-5, with 8 bases that match TRBD1. The V and J ends lost 6 bases and 4 bases, in that order; junction bases with no gene match: 7. CDR3 size: 14 residues. The germline gives CDR1 SGHTA, CDR2 FQGNSA. The CDR3 is CASSGQGARETQYF. The CDR3 DNA reads as TGTGCCAGCAGTGGTCAGGGGGCACGAGAGACCCAGTACTTC.

Here the CDR3 reads CASMEGGDQPQHF. DNA for the CDR3: TGTGCCAGCATGGAAGGGGGCGATCAGCCCCAGCATTTT. The chain is built from TRBV28 and TRBJ1-5; TRBD1 matches at 7 bases. The CDR3 length is 13 residues. Trimming took 7 bases from V and 5 from J; bases not matched to a gene: 5. CDR1 is MDHEN, CDR2 SYDVKM, per germline.